Below, 32 T cell receptor beta chains from the same sample are listed, as sequenced in a study of blood T cell repertoires in COVID-19 (TCRdb year 2020). The library was prepared using the immunoSEQ multiplex PCR assay. TCRdb re-hosts the immuneACCESS table, in-frame sequences only. Its copies lack some clones; in the studies checked, an unresolved V gene accounts for under half of them, and the cause for the rest is not known. Here the sample has around 180,000 clones; more than 75% occur a single time. Approximately 4.5% of the sample lies in the top ten. The specimen sequenced was peripheral blood. Receptors originate from a human donor in a cohort sampled during active COVID-19.

The V and J genes are TRBV4-3 and TRBJ2-5; D is perhaps TRBD2 (6 bases). CDR3 length: 14 amino acids. Trimming removed 0 bases at V and 5 bases at J, with 10 bases between. Germline V gene lookup returns CDR1 LGHNA and CDR2 YSLEER. The CDR3 reads CASSQDAGLETQYF. The CDR3 nucleotides are TGCGCCAGCAGCCAAGATGCGGGGTTGGAGACCCAGTACTTC.

The genes are TRBV6-6 and TRBJ2-3, with a weak D call TRBD1 (6 bases). V gave up 0 bases and J gave up 4 bases, with 11 bases separating them. The CDR3 covers 15 residues. Germline V gives CDR1 MNHNY, CDR2 SVGAGI (reference sequence). Here the CDR3 reads CASSYSTGLADTQYF. DNA for the CDR3: TGTGCCAGCAGTTACTCAACAGGGCTCGCAGATACGCAGTATTTT.

The chain joins TRBV5-1 to TRBJ2-5, with TRBD2 matching over 7 bases. The length of the CDR3 is 14 residues. Germline loops: CDR1 SGHRS, CDR2 YFSETQ. J was trimmed by 3 bases and V by 2 bases; bases with no gene match: 4. The chain's CDR3 is CASSFGTKKETQYF. The CDR3 coding sequence is TGCGCCAGCAGCTTCGGGACTAAAAAAGAGACCCAGTACTTC. The full variable domain, with the rest looked up from reference TRBV5-1 and TRBJ2-5, is KAGVTQTPRYLIKTRGQQVTLSCSPISGHRSVSWYQQTPGQGLQFLFEYFSETQRNKGNFPGRFSGRQFSNSRSEMNVSTLELGDSALYLCASSFGTKKETQYFGPGTRLLVL.

The V gene is TRBV7-9, the J gene TRBJ2-3; D is possibly TRBD2 (5 bases). V was trimmed by 4 bases and J by 4 bases, leaving 18 bases between them. This CDR3 has 16 amino acids. The germline V gene encodes CDR1 SEHNR and CDR2 FQNEAQ (reference sequence). For the CDR3, the DNA is TGTGCCAGCAGCTCCGGACTTCGGGCTGCGGCAGATACGCAGTATTTT. Its protein is CASSSGLRAAADTQYF.

The chain combines TRBV5-1 with TRBJ1-2; D unclear. The CDR3 is 13 residues long. Trimming removed 0 bases from V and 5 bases from J, with 8 bases in between. Germline assignment: CDR1 SGHRS and CDR2 YFSETQ. In DNA form, the CDR3 reads TGCGCCAGCAGCTTGGAGGCAGCGTATGGCTACACCTTC. Protein product: CASSLEAAYGYTF.

The chain has TRBV27 and TRBJ1-6; a possible D gene is TRBD1 (6 bases). Per the germline V gene, CDR1 is MNHEY and CDR2 is SMNVEV (reference sequence). This CDR3 region has 20 residues. V was cut by 5 bases and J by 0 bases, with 23 bases left in between. The CDR3 bases are TGTGCCAGCAGTCCGTCGCCCAGGGGTTGGAGTAGCTCCTATAATTCACCCCTCCACTTT. This encodes CASSPSPRGWSSSYNSPLHF.

The chain combines TRBV28 with TRBJ2-1; TRBD2 might be the D (5 bases). Per the germline V gene, CDR1 is MDHEN and CDR2 is SYDVKM. V lost 2 bases and J lost 4, with 9 bases in between. This CDR3 has 14 residues. In DNA form, the CDR3 reads TGTGCCAGCAGTTTAAGAGGGAGATACAATGAGCAGTTCTTC. Translation: CASSLRGRYNEQFF.

The chain carries TRBV4-1 and TRBJ2-1; D ambiguous. V lost 0 bases and J lost 1, with 10 bases in between. The CDR3 is made up of 16 amino acids. The germline CDR1 and CDR2 sequences are MGHRA and YSYEKL. CDR3 protein: CASSQDVGASYNEQFF. In DNA, the CDR3 is TGCGCCAGCAGCCAAGATGTCGGAGCGTCCTACAATGAGCAGTTCTTC.

This clone was recorded only once. The rearrangement links TRBV6-2 or TRBV6-3 to TRBJ2-7, with no clear D. V was clipped by 6 bases and J by 4 bases, with 7 bases between them. CDR3 length: 11 residues. Germline CDR1 reads MNHEY; CDR2 reads SVGEGT. In DNA, the CDR3 is TGTGCCAGCAGCCGCAGTTACGAGCAGTACTTC. Amino acid sequence: CASSRSYEQYF.

V and J are TRBV28 and TRBJ2-3; perhaps TRBD1 as D (5 bases). The ends were cut back, 5 bases at V and 4 bases at J, with 16 bases in the middle. Germline V gene data show CDR1 as MDHEN and CDR2 as SYDVKM. The CDR3 runs to 15 residues. In DNA form, the CDR3 reads TGTGCCAGCAGTCCTCCGGGTATAGGGGCAGATACGCAGTATTTT. It is translated as CASSPPGIGADTQYF.

This rearrangement joins TRBV27 to TRBJ2-1; 10 nucleotides agree with TRBD2. V shed 5 bases, J shed 6 bases, and the junction held 4 bases outside the gene matches. Germline V gene sequence: CDR1 MNHEY, CDR2 SMNVEV (reference sequence). This CDR3 spans 14 amino acids. For the CDR3, the DNA is TGTGCCAGCAGTCGACTAGCGGGCCTCAATGAGCAGTTCTTC. It specifies CASSRLAGLNEQFF.

The chain employs TRBV6-2 or TRBV6-3 and TRBJ2-1, with 15 bases aligning to TRBD2. V lost 2 bases, J lost 1 base, and 6 bases stayed unmatched. CDR3 length equals 19 residues. Germline assignment: CDR1 MNHEY and CDR2 SVGEGT. CDR3: CASSYPGLAGGTSYNEQFF. In DNA form, the CDR3 reads TGTGCCAGCAGTTACCCGGGACTAGCGGGAGGTACTTCCTACAATGAGCAGTTCTTC.

This chain links TRBV11-2 with TRBJ1-4; TRBD1 aligns across 7 bases. The germline V gene has CDR1 SGHAT and CDR2 FQNNGV. V shed 6 bases, J shed 5 bases, and the junction held 3 bases outside the gene matches. The CDR3 consists of 13 residues. CDR3 residues: CASREQGNEKLFF. The CDR3 coding sequence is TGTGCCAGCAGGGAACAGGGGAATGAAAAACTGTTTTTT.

This chain links TRBV5-8 with TRBJ1-6; TRBD1 agrees at 8 bases. Germline V CDR1 and CDR2: SGHTS, YDEGEE. Losses at the gene ends were 0 bases for V and 10 bases for J; bases not matched to a gene: 3. The CDR3 runs to 14 residues. The CDR3 loop reads CASSLVHRGSPLHF. The CDR3 region has the DNA TGTGCCAGCAGCTTGGTACACAGGGGGTCACCCCTCCACTTT. Based on the CDR3 plus reference TRBV5-8 and TRBJ1-6, the full variable domain is EAGVTQSPTHLIKTRGQQATLRCSPISGHTSVYWYQQALGLGLQFLLWYDEGEERNRGNFPPRFSGRQFPNYSSELNVNALELEDSALYLCASSLVHRGSPLHFGNGTRLTVT.

The gene calls are TRBV5-4 and TRBJ2-5; 8 bases align to TRBD1. V shed 1 base, J shed 2 bases, and the junction held 4 bases outside the gene matches. Germline V lookup: CDR1 SGHNT, CDR2 YYREEE (reference sequence). The CDR3 length is 15 residues. Written as DNA, the CDR3 is TGTGCCAGCAGCTTGAGAAGGACAGGGCAAGAGACCCAGTACTTC. Translated, it gives CASSLRRTGQETQYF.

The chain recombines TRBV28 with TRBJ2-7; 8 bases fit TRBD1. Germline V lookup: CDR1 MDHEN, CDR2 SYDVKM. The CDR3 extends over 15 amino acids. V gave up 5 bases and J gave up 1 base; unmatched junction bases: 7. The CDR3 region is CASSPPTGESYEQYF. The CDR3, as DNA: TGTGCCAGCAGTCCCCCGACAGGGGAGTCCTACGAGCAGTACTTC.

This clone was counted only a few times. The chain is built from TRBV7-9 and TRBJ2-1, with 9 bases lining up with TRBD2. Germline V CDR1 and CDR2: SEHNR, FQNEAQ (reference sequence). The length of the CDR3 is 14 residues. J was trimmed by 7 bases and V by 6 bases; bases with no gene match: 7. The CDR3 reads CASRNVAGDNEQFF. The CDR3 DNA follows: TGTGCCAGCAGAAATGTAGCGGGAGATAATGAGCAGTTCTTC.

The chain carries TRBV18 and TRBJ1-2; D perhaps matches TRBD1 (6 bases). V was shortened by 1 base and J by 3 bases, with 6 bases between the two germline ends. CDR1 and CDR2 (germline): KGHSH, LQKENI. CDR3 length: 13 amino acids. In DNA, the CDR3 is TGTGCCAGCTCACCACAGGGGGACTATGGCTACACCTTC. Translating it yields CASSPQGDYGYTF.

The chain is built from TRBV9 and TRBJ1-3, with TRBD1 matching 8 bases. The V gene end was trimmed by 4 bases and the J gene end by 3 bases; junction bases not matched to a gene: 6. Germline V gene lookup returns CDR1 SGDLS and CDR2 YYNGEE. This CDR3 spans 15 amino acids. The CDR3 is CASSFQGARGNTIYF. CDR3 bases: TGTGCCAGCAGCTTTCAGGGGGCGCGTGGAAACACCATATATTTT. Full variable domain (remainder filled in from reference TRBV9 and TRBJ1-3): DSGVTQTPKHLITATGQRVTLRCSPRSGDLSVYWYQQSLDQGLQFLIQYYNGEERAKGNILERFSAQQFPDLHSELNLSSLELGDSALYFCASSFQGARGNTIYFGEGSWLTVV.

This clone appeared a single time. The chain combines TRBV14 with TRBJ2-7; TRBD1 aligns across 9 bases. This CDR3 has 13 amino acids. Germline CDR1 is SGHDN and CDR2 is FVKESK. V was pared by 5 bases and J by 3 bases, with 2 bases of the junction left unmatched. DNA of the CDR3: TGTGCCAGCAGCAGGGACAGGGACTACGAGCAGTACTTC. Its protein product is CASSRDRDYEQYF.

The chain recombines TRBV4-1 with TRBJ2-5, with D possibly matching TRBD2 (6 bases). V lost 4 bases, J lost 2 bases, and 11 bases lay in between. CDR3 size: 14 residues. Germline V gene data show CDR1 as MGHRA and CDR2 as YSYEKL. In nucleotides, the CDR3 is TGCGCCAGCAGCCGAACCGGGAGTCAAGAGACCCAGTACTTC. Translated, it gives CASSRTGSQETQYF.

The CDR3 here is CSVGEGVAGELFF. The CDR3 DNA sequence: TGCAGCGTTGGGGAGGGGGTTGCCGGGGAGCTGTTTTTT. The genes are TRBV29-1 and TRBJ2-2; possibly TRBD2 for D (7 bases). Germline V CDR1 and CDR2: SQVTM, ANQGSEA. The V end was cut by 4 bases, the J end by 6 bases, with 12 bases between. The CDR3 runs 13 residues.

The chain couples TRBV6-2 or TRBV6-3 to TRBJ2-1; tentatively, D is TRBD2 (7 bases). V dropped 6 bases and J dropped 5 bases, with 14 bases sitting between them. Germline assignment: CDR1 MNHEY and CDR2 SVGEGT. This CDR3 region has 14 residues. The CDR3: CASSQAGADNEQFF. The CDR3 DNA reads as TGTGCCAGCAGCCAGGCGGGGGCGGACAATGAGCAGTTCTTC.

The table lists this clone with a count of one. V and J are TRBV5-5 and TRBJ2-7, with 9 nucleotides matching TRBD1. The length of the CDR3 is 14 residues. Trimming at V came to 2 bases and at J to 9 bases, leaving 9 bases not matched to a gene. The germline V gene encodes CDR1 SGHKS and CDR2 YYEKEE (reference sequence). The CDR3 DNA is TGTGCCAGCAGCTTCGACGGGACAGGGAGGGGGCAGTACTTC. As protein: CASSFDGTGRGQYF.

The rearrangement links TRBV5-4 to TRBJ2-6; possibly TRBD1 for D (6 bases). Germline V gene lookup returns CDR1 SGHNT and CDR2 YYREEE (reference sequence). Trimming removed 1 base from V and 1 base from J, with 12 bases in between. CDR3 length equals 17 residues. The CDR3: CASSLRAGVSGANVLTF. CDR3 nucleotides: TGTGCCAGCAGCTTGAGGGCAGGGGTATCTGGGGCCAACGTCCTGACTTTC.

This clone has just a few counts. J is TRBJ2-7 and V is TRBV27; 10 bases are a match to TRBD2. CDR1 and CDR2 from the germline V gene are MNHEY and SMNVEV (reference sequence). After removal of 0 bases from V and 3 bases from J, the junction contained 8 bases not matched to a gene. The CDR3 loop spans 17 amino acids. The CDR3 protein is CASSLSSRASGSYEQYF. Here the CDR3 DNA reads TGTGCCAGCAGTTTATCGAGCCGGGCTAGCGGGAGCTACGAGCAGTACTTC.

The chain couples TRBV4-1 to TRBJ1-1; D might be TRBD1 (5 bases). The CDR3 is 17 amino acids. The V end lost 1 base, the J end lost 1 base, and 16 bases lay between the germline ends. The germline gives CDR1 MGHRA, CDR2 YSYEKL. Here the CDR3 DNA reads TGCGCCAGCAGCCAAGCTGGGCAGGGAGGGGCGAACACTGAAGCTTTCTTT. Its translation: CASSQAGQGGANTEAFF.

This chain uses TRBV18 with TRBJ2-5, with D possibly TRBD1 on 6 matching bases. The CDR3 extends over 16 amino acids. Trimming shortened V by 0 bases and J by 4 bases, and 15 bases separated the two germline ends. Per germline, CDR1 KGHSH and CDR2 LQKENI. The chain's CDR3 is CASSPPDGGLGETQYF. As DNA, the CDR3 is TGTGCCAGCTCACCACCGGATGGGGGCCTGGGAGAGACCCAGTACTTC.

This sequence joins TRBV4-3 and TRBJ1-2; tentatively, D is TRBD1 (5 bases). The CDR3 runs 18 residues. Trimming removed 0 bases at V and 2 bases at J, with 19 bases between. In germline, CDR1 is LGHNA, CDR2 YSLEER. Here the CDR3 reads CASSQDVGPTGLNYGYTF. In nucleotides, the CDR3 is TGCGCCAGCAGCCAAGACGTGGGGCCCACGGGCTTGAACTATGGCTACACCTTC.

This clone has only a few counts. This rearrangement joins TRBV9 to TRBJ1-1; the D gene is possibly TRBD1 (5 bases). The CDR3 loop spans 14 amino acids. Germline assignment: CDR1 SGDLS and CDR2 YYNGEE. V was shortened by 0 bases and J by 1 base, with 7 bases between the two germline ends. The CDR3 region is CASSVAQGNTEAFF. The CDR3 bases are TGTGCCAGCAGCGTAGCTCAGGGGAACACTGAAGCTTTCTTT.

The J gene is TRBJ2-5, the V gene TRBV10-3; 7 bases line up with TRBD2. V was pared by 4 bases and J by 5 bases, with 4 bases of the junction left unmatched. Germline CDR1 and CDR2: ENHRY and SYGVKD. This CDR3 is built from 13 residues. The DNA of the CDR3 is TGTGCCATCAGTGGGACTAGTCGGGAGACCCAGTACTTC. As protein: CAISGTSRETQYF.

V and J are TRBV5-1 and TRBJ2-7, with TRBD1 matching 7 bases. Germline V gene data show CDR1 as SGHRS and CDR2 as YFSETQ. With V trimmed by 2 bases and J by 7 bases, 6 bases remained unmatched. The CDR3 spans 13 residues. The CDR3 region is CASSFRGQDEQYF. The CDR3 DNA sequence: TGCGCCAGCAGCTTCCGCGGACAGGATGAGCAGTACTTC.